This T cell receptor beta chain derives from a study of CD8 T cells in Susac syndrome. Whole-study findings and limits: The authors acknowledged that the study's TCR sequencing and HLA analysis involved relatively few individuals.

Random hexamers were used to reverse transcribe an amount of about 0.45 to 1 ug RNA. TCRdb re-called the immunoSEQ multiplex PCR reads through MiXCR, storing one row per CDR3 protein. Here the sample spans about 60,000 distinct CDR3 sequences, over 85% being singletons. About this clonotype: What it recognizes is unknown.

Germline values: CDR1 LNHDA, CDR2 SQIVND (reference sequence). Trimming shortened V by 10 bases and J by 7 bases, and 19 bases separated the two germline ends. The CDR3 covers 14 residues. Negative isolation was used for CD8+ and CD4+ T cells and FACS enrichment for TEMRA cells. The origin of this receptor is a human donor with multiple sclerosis. The sample was CD8+ T cells from PBMCs. The chain employs TRBV19 and TRBJ2-2; unclear D gene. In nucleotides, the CDR3 is TGTGCCACCACTCCGGAGATTGTGGTCGGGGAGCTGTTTTTT. This gives the protein CATTPEIVVGELFF.